Below are 10 T cell receptor beta chains sequenced from a single sample in a study of T cell responses to AZD1222 COVID-19 vaccine. Assay: immunoSEQ multiplex PCR; the TCRdb copy retains only in-frame clones and omits some. The sample includes 40,000 to 55,000 clones, over 60% seen only once; the top ten take 3% to 5%. The source material was peripheral blood, sampled on day 0 of AZD1222 vaccination. Receptor source: an adult in good health.

V usage is TRBV7-8 and J usage is TRBJ1-2; D is ambiguous. CDR1 is SGHVS and CDR2 is FQNEAQ in the germline V gene. The V end was cut by 1 base, the J end by 6 bases, with 12 bases between. There are 14 residues in the CDR3. CDR3 nucleotides: TGTGCCAGCAGCTTAGGACGGCGAGGGAATGGCTACACCTTC. The encoded protein is CASSLGRRGNGYTF.

To note about this clone: The junction shows a germline mismatch at one end, possibly a read error. The V gene is TRBV7-2, the J gene TRBJ1-3; D is undetermined. The CDR3 spans 11 residues. Germline-derived CDR1 and CDR2 are SGHTA and FQGNSA. For the CDR3, the DNA is TGTGCCAGCAGCTCGGGTCTATCCCTTGTATTT. This encodes CASSSGLSLVF.

In DNA form, the CDR3 reads TGTGCCAGCAGTTACTCCGGCCCCAAGCAGCCCCAGCATTTT. Protein sequence: CASSYSGPKQPQHF. The chain recombines TRBV6-6 with TRBJ1-5; D gene unclear. V shed 0 bases and J shed 7 bases, with 10 bases lying between them. CDR1 and CDR2 (germline): MNHNY, SVGAGI (reference sequence). This CDR3 has 14 residues.

The CDR3 DNA is TGTGCCAGCAGCTTATATGCGGGGGGAAACAATGAGCAGTTCTTC. Protein product: CASSLYAGGNNEQFF. The chain uses TRBV11-3 and TRBJ2-1; 8 bases align to TRBD2. V dropped 2 bases and J dropped 5; count of bases not matched to a gene: 5. The CDR3 sequence is 15 residues long. Germline V gene lookup returns CDR1 SGHNT and CDR2 YENEEA.

The rearrangement uses TRBV5-1 and TRBJ2-3; D perhaps matches TRBD1 (6 bases). CDR1 SGHRS and CDR2 YFSETQ come from the germline V gene. Trimming left V 3 bases short and J 6 bases short, with 14 bases between. The CDR3 extends over 14 amino acids. In DNA, the CDR3 is TGCGCCAGCAGCTGGGGGCTTCTCGGGGATACGCAGTATTTT. Its protein is CASSWGLLGDTQYF.

The genes are TRBV19 and TRBJ2-5; the D gene is possibly TRBD1 (7 bases). Trimming stripped 5 bases from V and 9 bases from J, with 19 bases between. The CDR3 is 14 residues long. Germline loops: CDR1 LNHDA, CDR2 SQIVND (reference sequence). In DNA, the CDR3 is TGTGCCAGTAGTTGGGGGGACAGCCGTGGGGCCCAGTACTTC. Residues: CASSWGDSRGAQYF.

A single count supports this clone. The chain recombines TRBV6-5 with TRBJ1-2; no firm D call. Germline-derived CDR1 and CDR2 are MNHEY and SVGAGI. CDR3 length: 15 residues. V was cut by 0 bases and J by 6 bases, with 14 bases left in between. This chain's CDR3 is CASSYSNIGTDGYTF. CDR3 in DNA: TGTGCCAGCAGTTACTCGAATATAGGCACCGATGGCTACACCTTC.

V gene TRBV6-5 combines with J gene TRBJ1-6; D is unresolved. The CDR3 has 13 residues. Trimming pared 2 bases from V and 10 bases from J, leaving 9 bases between. The germline CDR1 and CDR2 sequences are MNHEY and SVGAGI. The chain's CDR3 is CASSYQGASPLHF. The CDR3 nucleotides are TGTGCCAGCAGTTACCAAGGCGCCTCACCCCTCCACTTT.

In this sample, this clone turned up a few times. The chain employs TRBV28 and TRBJ2-1; 8 bases align to TRBD2. The CDR3 sequence is 14 residues long. V was clipped by 4 bases and J by 6 bases; unmatched bases: 5. CDR1 and CDR2 (germline): MDHEN, SYDVKM. CDR3 coding DNA: TGTGCCAGCAGTTCGGGACTAGTCGCCAATGAGCAGTTCTTC. Protein: CASSSGLVANEQFF. Variable domain in full (rest from reference TRBV28 and TRBJ2-1): DVKVTQSSRYLVKRTGEKVFLECVQDMDHENMFWYRQDPGLGLRLIYFSYDVKMKEKGDIPEGYSVSREKKERFSLILESASTNQTSMYLCASSSGLVANEQFFGPGTRLTVL.

The rearrangement uses TRBV6-2 or TRBV6-3 and TRBJ1-2; maybe TRBD1 (6 bases). There are 15 residues in the CDR3. Germline V lookup: CDR1 MNHEY, CDR2 SVGEGT. V was trimmed by 2 bases and J by 3 bases, leaving 13 bases between them. The CDR3, as DNA: TGTGCCAGCAGTTACCCGAGGGCAGGGGACTATGGCTACACCTTC. Amino acid sequence: CASSYPRAGDYGYTF.